This T cell receptor (beta chain) appears in the sequencing data of a study of shared clonotypes between healthy human individuals. Germline V gene sequence: CDR1 SGHTA, CDR2 FQGNSA. This CDR3 has 12 amino acids. Trimming pared 6 bases from V and 10 bases from J, leaving 10 bases between. Produced via immunoSEQ multiplex PCR; TCRdb's table is partial and in-frame only. This sample carries 950,000 to 1,100,000 clones, about 70% of them seen once, and the ten largest clones take around 1.4%. V usage is TRBV7-2 and J usage is TRBJ1-6; D uncertain. The receptor's source is a man aged 18 to 29 in good health. Sample: memory CD4+ T cells sorted from blood. Subset meaning: CD45RA-negative fraction. The CDR3, as DNA: TGTGCCAGCAGGTTATCCCCCTCACCCCTCCACTTT. It encodes CASRLSPSPLHF.